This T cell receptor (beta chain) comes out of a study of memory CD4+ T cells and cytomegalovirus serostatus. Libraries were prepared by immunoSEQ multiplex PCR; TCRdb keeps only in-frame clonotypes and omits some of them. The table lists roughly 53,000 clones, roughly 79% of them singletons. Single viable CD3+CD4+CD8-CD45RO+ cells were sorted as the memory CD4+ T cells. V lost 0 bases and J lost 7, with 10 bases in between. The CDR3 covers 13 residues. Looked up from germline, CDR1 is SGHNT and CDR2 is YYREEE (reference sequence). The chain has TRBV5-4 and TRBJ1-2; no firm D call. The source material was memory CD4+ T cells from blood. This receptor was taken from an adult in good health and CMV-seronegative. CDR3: CASSLGQEVGYTF. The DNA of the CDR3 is TGTGCCAGCAGCTTGGGCCAGGAAGTTGGCTACACCTTC.